These 27 T cell receptor beta chains originate from one sample sequenced in a study of blood T cell repertoires in COVID-19. Assay used: immunoSEQ multiplex PCR; TCRdb lists only in-frame clones, some missing. The sample consists of under 300,000 clones, roughly 80% of them appearing once. The sequenced material came from peripheral blood. The receptors come from a young woman with acute or convalescent COVID-19.

The chain carries TRBV6-5 and TRBJ1-2, with TRBD1 matching 11 bases. V lost 1 base, J lost 6 bases, and 4 bases stayed unmatched. CDR1 and CDR2 (germline): MNHEY, SVGAGI. The CDR3 covers 15 residues. The chain's CDR3 is CASSYFGQGANGYTF. The CDR3, as DNA: TGTGCCAGCAGTTACTTCGGACAGGGGGCTAATGGCTACACCTTC.

This clone was detected a few times. V gene TRBV18 combines with J gene TRBJ2-5; D might be TRBD1 (6 bases). The V end was cut by 1 base, the J end by 1 base, with 13 bases between. Per germline, CDR1 KGHSH and CDR2 LQKENI. CDR3 length: 16 residues. The CDR3, as DNA: TGTGCCAGCTCACCACGTTCGGGACAACTCCAAGAGACCCAGTACTTC. As protein: CASSPRSGQLQETQYF.

The gene calls are TRBV5-1 and TRBJ1-6; TRBD1 matches 11 bases. V gave up 4 bases and J gave up 7 bases; unmatched junction bases: 4. The CDR3 runs 15 residues. The germline CDR1 and CDR2 sequences are SGHRS and YFSETQ. CDR3 amino acids: CASSRTGGSNSPLHF. In nucleotides, the CDR3 is TGCGCCAGCAGCCGGACAGGGGGCTCCAATTCACCCCTCCACTTT.

The chain uses TRBV29-1 and TRBJ2-7; 7 bases fit TRBD1. The CDR3 length is 15 residues. Germline assignment: CDR1 SQVTM and CDR2 ANQGSEA. Germline trimming cut 1 base from V and 4 bases from J; bases unmatched to any gene: 10. The CDR3 sequence is CSVEAPGTAYYEQYF. The CDR3 DNA follows: TGCAGCGTTGAAGCGCCCGGGACAGCTTATTACGAGCAGTACTTC.

This sequence joins TRBV27 and TRBJ1-6; no reliable D call. The CDR3 runs 18 residues. V lost 2 bases and J lost 0, with 14 bases in between. Germline V CDR1 and CDR2: MNHEY, SMNVEV (reference sequence). The CDR3 DNA reads TGTGCCAGCAGTTTAAGGTCCCTACGGAGCTCCTATAATTCACCCCTCCACTTT. It yields the protein CASSLRSLRSSYNSPLHF.

On this clone itself: Germline is not matched at one junction end, which may reflect a read error. CDR3 nucleotide sequence: TGTGCCAGCAGCTTAGACCCTCGGGACAGGTCTTTCTTT. Amino acids: CASSLDPRDRSFF. The V call is TRBV7-8, the J call TRBJ1-6, with 8 bases lining up with TRBD1. CDR3 length: 13 amino acids. Germline-derived CDR1 and CDR2 are SGHVS and FQNEAQ. The complete variable domain, with remaining parts taken from reference TRBV7-8 and TRBJ1-6, reads GAGVSQSPRYKVAKRGQDVALRCDPISGHVSLFWYQQALGQGPEFLTYFQNEAQLDKSGLPSDRFFAERPEGSVSTLKIQRTQQEDSAVYLCASSLDPRDRSFFGNGTRLTVT.

This clone was observed once. V gene TRBV13 combines with J gene TRBJ1-2, with 7 bases identical to TRBD1. This CDR3 contains 15 residues. The V gene's germline CDR1 is PRHDT and CDR2 FYEKMQ (reference sequence). Trimming took 1 base from V and 1 from J; bases not matched to a gene: 3. The CDR3 reads CASSLDQGGNYGYTF. The CDR3 DNA sequence: TGTGCCAGCAGCTTAGATCAGGGGGGTAACTATGGCTACACCTTC.

The J gene is TRBJ2-1, the V gene TRBV7-3; 7 bases map to TRBD2. Trimming at V came to 1 base and at J to 7 bases, leaving 7 bases not matched to a gene. The CDR3 has 15 residues. Looked up from germline, CDR1 is SGHTA and CDR2 is FQGTGA. The DNA for the CDR3 is TGTGCCAGCAGCTTAAGCGGGAGTCCGGGGAATGAGCAGTTCTTC. Its protein is CASSLSGSPGNEQFF.

The chain uses TRBV19 and TRBJ2-1, with TRBD2 matching over 9 bases. Losses at the gene ends were 7 bases for V and 6 bases for J; bases not matched to a gene: 4. Germline assignment: CDR1 LNHDA and CDR2 SQIVND (reference sequence). The CDR3 is 13 residues long. The CDR3 nucleotides read TGTGCCAGTAAAGGCGGGAGGGTCAATGAGCAGTTCTTC. This sequence encodes CASKGGRVNEQFF.

The gene calls are TRBV27 and TRBJ1-2, with 7 bases fitting TRBD1. The germline gives CDR1 MNHEY, CDR2 SMNVEV (reference sequence). V lost 5 bases and J lost 2; bases outside the gene matches: 8. The length of the CDR3 is 15 residues. The DNA of the CDR3 is TGTGCCAGCAGTGACCACAGGGGCTTGAACTATGGCTACACCTTC. The encoded protein is CASSDHRGLNYGYTF.

The V call is TRBV2, the J call TRBJ2-7; 10 nucleotides line up with TRBD2. V shed 6 bases, J shed 6 bases, and the junction held 11 bases outside the gene matches. There are 15 residues in the CDR3. Germline V gene data show CDR1 as SNHLY and CDR2 as FYNNEI. In nucleotides, the CDR3 is TGTGCCAGCAGAGTTAGCGGGAGGAAAAAAGGCGAGCAGTACTTC. This sequence encodes CASRVSGRKKGEQYF.

This chain joins TRBV7-9 and TRBJ2-7; 14 bases line up with TRBD2. CDR1 SEHNR and CDR2 FQNEAQ come from the germline V gene (reference sequence). V dropped 1 base and J dropped 4; count of bases not matched to a gene: 6. This CDR3 spans 17 amino acids. Here the CDR3 reads CASSLVGTSGSFYEQYF. The CDR3 DNA reads TGTGCCAGCAGCTTAGTGGGGACTAGCGGGAGTTTTTACGAGCAGTACTTC.

This chain connects TRBV11-2 to TRBJ1-2; D remains ambiguous. Germline-derived CDR1 and CDR2 are SGHAT and FQNNGV. CDR3 length equals 15 residues. Trimming pared 0 bases from V and 8 bases from J, leaving 16 bases between. CDR3 region: CASSLDYNAGLGYTF. The CDR3 nucleotides read TGTGCCAGCAGCTTAGATTATAATGCGGGTCTAGGCTACACCTTC.

The chain joins TRBV2 to TRBJ2-3; no clear D gene. Between the trimmed V and J ends, which lost 1 base and 0 bases, there was a span of 20 bases. This CDR3 is built from 19 residues. Per the germline V gene, CDR1 is SNHLY and CDR2 is FYNNEI. The CDR3 loop is CASSEEYFHPKTSTDTQYF. Here the CDR3 DNA reads TGTGCCAGCAGTGAAGAATACTTTCACCCCAAAACTAGCACAGATACGCAGTATTTT. Looking up the rest from reference TRBV2 and TRBJ2-3 gives the full variable domain: EPEVTQTPSHQVTQMGQEVILRCVPISNHLYFYWYRQILGQKVEFLVSFYNNEISEKSEIFDDQFSVERPDGSNFTLKIRSTKLEDSAMYFCASSEEYFHPKTSTDTQYFGPGTRLTVL.

The chain recombines TRBV19 with TRBJ2-2; 11 bases match TRBD2. The CDR3 consists of 18 residues. Germline CDR1 is LNHDA and CDR2 is SQIVND (reference sequence). V lost 4 bases and J lost 4; bases outside the gene matches: 11. In nucleotides, the CDR3 is TGTGCCAGTAGTACGATACTAGCGGGAGCCGGGAGCACCGGGGAGCTGTTTTTT. Protein: CASSTILAGAGSTGELFF.

This clone has only one observation. The chain recombines TRBV9 with TRBJ2-1; tentatively, D is TRBD2 (6 bases). This CDR3 spans 15 amino acids. Germline V CDR1 and CDR2: SGDLS, YYNGEE. V was cut by 3 bases and J by 9 bases, with 19 bases left in between. CDR3 in amino acids: CASSEGIAVRGEQFF. The DNA of the CDR3 is TGTGCCAGCAGCGAGGGGATAGCGGTGAGGGGTGAGCAGTTCTTC. Variable domain in full (rest from reference TRBV9 and TRBJ2-1): DSGVTQTPKHLITATGQRVTLRCSPRSGDLSVYWYQQSLDQGLQFLIQYYNGEERAKGNILERFSAQQFPDLHSELNLSSLELGDSALYFCASSEGIAVRGEQFFGPGTRLTVL.

This clone was observed a single time. The chain carries TRBV6-2 or TRBV6-3 and TRBJ2-7, with 9 bases that match TRBD1. Losses at the gene ends were 5 bases for V and 3 bases for J; bases not matched to a gene: 5. The CDR3 is 14 residues long. Germline V gene lookup returns CDR1 MNHEY and CDR2 SVGEGT. The DNA of the CDR3 is TGTGCCAGCAGTAGGGGGGACAGGGTCTACGAGCAGTACTTC. Protein sequence: CASSRGDRVYEQYF.

CDR3 sequence (DNA): TGTGCCATTCGACAGGACCCCTATTCCGAGCAGTACTTC. Residues: CAIRQDPYSEQYF. The rearrangement links TRBV7-9 to TRBJ2-7; D may be TRBD1 (6 bases). Germline V lookup: CDR1 SEHNR, CDR2 FQNEAQ (reference sequence). This CDR3 is 13 amino acids long. The V gene lost 10 bases and the J gene lost 6 bases, with 19 bases spanning the gap.

CDR3 bases: TGTGCCAGCAACAACCGGCTGGGGACAGGGGTAGGCGGAAACACCATATATTTT. Translation: CASNNRLGTGVGGNTIYF. V usage is TRBV28 and J usage is TRBJ1-3; TRBD1 matches 10 bases. Germline V gene data show CDR1 as MDHEN and CDR2 as SYDVKM. CDR3 length: 18 amino acids. Unmatched junction bases numbered 16, after V lost 7 bases and J lost 4 bases.

The chain uses TRBV4-3 and TRBJ2-7, with 7 bases lining up with TRBD1. This CDR3 region has 14 residues. V trimming: 4 bases; J trimming: 1 base; junction bases outside the gene matches: 4. In germline, CDR1 is LGHNA, CDR2 YSLEER. CDR3 protein: CASSPRDRSYEQYF. The DNA for the CDR3 is TGCGCCAGCAGCCCCCGGGACAGATCCTACGAGCAGTACTTC.

V gene TRBV6-5 combines with J gene TRBJ2-2; D might be TRBD2 (5 bases). V lost 4 bases and J 0 bases, leaving 9 bases between the germline ends. Germline loops: CDR1 MNHEY, CDR2 SVGAGI. This CDR3 is built from 15 residues. CDR3 nucleotide sequence: TGTGCCAGCAGTTCCCGACTAACGAACACCGGGGAGCTGTTTTTT. It specifies CASSSRLTNTGELFF.

V usage is TRBV19 and J usage is TRBJ1-2, with D unresolved. This CDR3 region has 12 residues. The V end was cut by 8 bases, the J end by 8 bases, with 15 bases between. CDR1 and CDR2 (germline): LNHDA, SQIVND (reference sequence). CDR3 loop: CASGGLLGGYTF. Written as DNA, the CDR3 is TGTGCCAGTGGCGGACTGTTGGGGGGCTACACCTTC.

This clone was observed a handful of times. The chain carries TRBV5-1 and TRBJ2-7; 10 bases map to TRBD2. The germline CDR1 and CDR2 sequences are SGHRS and YFSETQ. This CDR3 region has 14 residues. Trimming cost V 0 bases and J 3 bases; bases outside gene matches: 0. The CDR3 sequence: CASSLGTSGYEQYF. DNA of the CDR3: TGCGCCAGCAGCTTGGGGACTAGCGGCTACGAGCAGTACTTC. The variable domain in full, completed from reference TRBV5-1 and TRBJ2-7, reads KAGVTQTPRYLIKTRGQQVTLSCSPISGHRSVSWYQQTPGQGLQFLFEYFSETQRNKGNFPGRFSGRQFSNSRSEMNVSTLELGDSALYLCASSLGTSGYEQYFGPGTRLTVT.

V is TRBV29-1 and J is TRBJ2-7; 11 bases align to TRBD2. J lost 0 bases, V lost 7 bases, and 11 bases had no gene match. The CDR3 runs to 16 residues. CDR1 is SQVTM, CDR2 ANQGSEA, per germline. The CDR3 DNA is TGCAGCGCGTCGACTAGCGGGGTCTTCTACTCCTACGAGCAGTACTTC. Translated, it gives CSASTSGVFYSYEQYF.

The chain couples TRBV27 to TRBJ1-2, with TRBD1 matching 9 bases. V was pared by 10 bases and J by 4 bases, with 13 bases of the junction left unmatched. The CDR3 is 15 amino acids. Per the germline V gene, CDR1 is MNHEY and CDR2 is SMNVEV (reference sequence). In DNA form, the CDR3 reads TGTGCCACCTTAGGTGGGACAGGGAGATTCTATGGCTACACCTTC. Residues: CATLGGTGRFYGYTF.

The V call is TRBV28, the J call TRBJ2-3; 10 positions match TRBD2. Germline values: CDR1 MDHEN, CDR2 SYDVKM. This CDR3 is 16 amino acids long. The ends lost 6 bases at V and 4 bases at J; junction bases unmatched: 10. The CDR3 protein is CASRWGAGGPADTQYF. The CDR3 DNA sequence: TGTGCCAGCAGGTGGGGAGCGGGAGGGCCGGCAGATACGCAGTATTTT.

In its sample, this clone was seen a few times. Other DNA sequences of this sample code for an identical CDR3. The rearrangement uses TRBV28 and TRBJ1-2, with a possible D match to TRBD1 (5 bases). Germline V gene lookup returns CDR1 MDHEN and CDR2 SYDVKM. V was clipped by 3 bases and J by 1 base, with 6 bases between them. CDR3 size: 13 residues. The CDR3: CASSLGLNYGYTF. The CDR3 DNA reads TGTGCCAGCAGTTTGGGACTTAACTATGGCTACACCTTC.